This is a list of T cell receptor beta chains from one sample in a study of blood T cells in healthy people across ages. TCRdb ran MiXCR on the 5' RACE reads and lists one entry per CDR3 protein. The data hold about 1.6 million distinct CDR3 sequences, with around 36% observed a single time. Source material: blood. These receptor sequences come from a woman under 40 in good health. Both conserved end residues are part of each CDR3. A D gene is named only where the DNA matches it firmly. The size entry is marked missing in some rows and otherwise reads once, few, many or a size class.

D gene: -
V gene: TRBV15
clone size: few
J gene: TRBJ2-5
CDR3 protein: CATSRRGARETQYF
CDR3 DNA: TGTGCCACCAGCCGGCGAGGGGCACGAGAGACCCAGTACTTC

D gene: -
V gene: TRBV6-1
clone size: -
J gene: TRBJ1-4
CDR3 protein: CASSLAGGANEKLFF
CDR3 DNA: TGTGCCAGCAGTCTCGCGGGCGGGGCTAATGAAAAACTGTTTTTT

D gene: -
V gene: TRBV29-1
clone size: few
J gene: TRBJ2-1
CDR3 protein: CSYRPTSYNEQFF
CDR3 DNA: TGCAGCTATCGACCGACCTCCTACAATGAGCAGTTCTTC

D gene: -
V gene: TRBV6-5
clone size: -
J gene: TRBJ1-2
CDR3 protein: CASSPEGGRRNYGYTF
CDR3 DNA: TGTGCCAGCAGCCCCGAGGGGGGCAGGAGAAACTATGGCTACACCTTC

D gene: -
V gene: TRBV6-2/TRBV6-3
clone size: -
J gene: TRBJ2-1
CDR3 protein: CASSYEPGDNYNEQFF
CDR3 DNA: TGTGCCAGCAGTTACGAGCCAGGGGACAACTACAATGAGCAGTTCTTC

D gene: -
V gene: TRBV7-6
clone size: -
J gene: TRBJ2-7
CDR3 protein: CASSPHAGLSSYEQYF
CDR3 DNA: TGTGCCAGCAGCCCTCATGCAGGCCTGAGCTCCTACGAGCAGTACTTC

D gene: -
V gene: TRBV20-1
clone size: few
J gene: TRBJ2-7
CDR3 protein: CSADPPGRWEQYF
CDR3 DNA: TGCAGTGCTGACCCCCCGGGTCGTTGGGAGCAGTACTTC

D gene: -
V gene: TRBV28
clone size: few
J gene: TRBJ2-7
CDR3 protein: CASSLIWLGNWEYGYEQYF
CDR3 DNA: TGTGCCAGCAGTTTAATTTGGTTGGGGAATTGGGAGTACGGCTACGAGCAGTACTTC

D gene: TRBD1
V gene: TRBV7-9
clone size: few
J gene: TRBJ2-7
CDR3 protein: CASSSGQASKYHYEQYF
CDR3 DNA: TGTGCCAGCAGCTCTGGACAGGCCTCGAAGTACCACTACGAGCAGTACTTC

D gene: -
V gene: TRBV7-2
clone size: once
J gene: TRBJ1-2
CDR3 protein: CASSSGTPYYGYTF
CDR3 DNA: TGTGCCAGCAGCTCGGGGACGCCATACTATGGCTACACCTTC

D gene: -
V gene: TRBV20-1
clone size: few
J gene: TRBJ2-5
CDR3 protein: CSTDRGLAPRDGETQYF
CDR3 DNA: TGCAGCACCGATCGAGGGCTAGCTCCGAGGGATGGAGAGACCCAGTACTTC

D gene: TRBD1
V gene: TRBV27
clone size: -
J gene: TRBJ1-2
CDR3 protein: CASRTGGRGYTF
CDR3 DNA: TGTGCCAGCAGGACAGGGGGCCGGGGCTACACCTTC

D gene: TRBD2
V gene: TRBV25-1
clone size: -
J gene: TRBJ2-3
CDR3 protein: CASSGETSGTDTQYF
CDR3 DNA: TGTGCCAGCAGTGGTGAGACTAGCGGCACAGATACGCAGTATTTT

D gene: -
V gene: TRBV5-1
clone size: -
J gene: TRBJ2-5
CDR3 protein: CASGTWGRQETQYF
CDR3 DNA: TGCGCCAGCGGAACGTGGGGGCGGCAAGAGACCCAGTACTTC

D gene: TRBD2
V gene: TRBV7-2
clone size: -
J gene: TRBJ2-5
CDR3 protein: CASSLAVRLAGETQYF
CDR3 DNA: TGTGCCAGCAGCTTAGCGGTTCGACTAGCGGGGGAGACCCAGTACTTC

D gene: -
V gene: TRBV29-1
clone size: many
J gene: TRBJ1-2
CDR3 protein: CSVRDNYGYTF
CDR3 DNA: TGCAGCGTTCGAGATAACTATGGCTACACCTTC

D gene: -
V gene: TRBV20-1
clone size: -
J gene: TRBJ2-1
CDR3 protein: CRVPIGSEYNEQFF
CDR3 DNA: TGCAGAGTCCCGATCGGTTCAGAGTACAATGAGCAGTTCTTC

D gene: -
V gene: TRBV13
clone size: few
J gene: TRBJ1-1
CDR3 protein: CASSLITGQRQAFF
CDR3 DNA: TGTGCCAGCAGCCTCATCACTGGACAGCGGCAAGCTTTCTTT

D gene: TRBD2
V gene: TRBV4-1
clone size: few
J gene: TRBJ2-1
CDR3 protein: CASSQDAAGAKNIQFF
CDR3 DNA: TGCGCCAGCAGCCAAGATGCCGCGGGAGCCAAAAACATTCAGTTCTTC

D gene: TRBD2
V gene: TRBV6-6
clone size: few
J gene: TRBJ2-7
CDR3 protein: CASSYMGLAGDEQYF
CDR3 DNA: TGTGCCAGCAGTTACATGGGACTAGCGGGAGACGAGCAGTACTTC

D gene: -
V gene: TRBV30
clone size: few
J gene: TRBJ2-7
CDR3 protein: CAWSSQGNKEQYF
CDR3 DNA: TGTGCCTGGAGCTCCCAGGGGAACAAAGAGCAGTACTTC

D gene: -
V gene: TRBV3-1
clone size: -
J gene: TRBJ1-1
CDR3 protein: CASSQDNWGRNTEAFF
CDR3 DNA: TGTGCCAGCAGCCAAGATAACTGGGGGAGGAACACTGAAGCTTTCTTT

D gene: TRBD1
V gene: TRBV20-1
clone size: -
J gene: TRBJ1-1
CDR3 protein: CSVKGRGATNTEAFF
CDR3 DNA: TGCAGTGTTAAGGGCAGGGGGGCAACGAACACTGAAGCTTTCTTT

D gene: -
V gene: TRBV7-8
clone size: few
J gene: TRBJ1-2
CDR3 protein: CAGSLEYMYGYTF
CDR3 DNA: TGTGCCGGCAGCTTGGAGTATATGTATGGCTACACCTTC

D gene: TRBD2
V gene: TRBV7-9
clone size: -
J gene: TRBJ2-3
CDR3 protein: CASSLRALTSGRAPDTQYF
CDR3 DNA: TGTGCCAGCAGCTTAAGGGCCCTGACTAGCGGGAGGGCCCCAGATACGCAGTATTTT

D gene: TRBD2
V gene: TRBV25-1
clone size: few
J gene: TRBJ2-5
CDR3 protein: CASSEGILASRETQYF
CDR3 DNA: TGTGCCAGCAGTGAAGGGATACTAGCGTCCCGGGAGACCCAGTACTTC

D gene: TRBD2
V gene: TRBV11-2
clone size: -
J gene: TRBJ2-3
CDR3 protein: CASSFGTSGVTDTQYF
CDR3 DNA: TGTGCCAGCAGCTTTGGGACTAGCGGGGTCACAGATACGCAGTATTTT

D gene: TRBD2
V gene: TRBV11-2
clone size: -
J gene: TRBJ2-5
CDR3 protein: CASSSTTSGGRQTQYF
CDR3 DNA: TGTGCCAGCAGCTCAACGACTAGCGGGGGGCGGCAGACCCAGTACTTC

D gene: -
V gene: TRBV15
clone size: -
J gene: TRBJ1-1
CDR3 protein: CATPAVPWTEGNTEAFF
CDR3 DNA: TGTGCCACCCCCGCGGTTCCGTGGACCGAGGGGAACACTGAAGCTTTCTTT

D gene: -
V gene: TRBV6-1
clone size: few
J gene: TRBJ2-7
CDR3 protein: CASSDYTDSYEQYF
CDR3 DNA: TGTGCCAGCAGTGATTATACAGACTCCTACGAGCAGTACTTC

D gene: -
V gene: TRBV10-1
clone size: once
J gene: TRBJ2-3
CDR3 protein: CTSSESGQGGDTQYF
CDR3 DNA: TGCACCAGCAGTGAGTCGGGTCAGGGGGGTGATACGCAGTATTTT

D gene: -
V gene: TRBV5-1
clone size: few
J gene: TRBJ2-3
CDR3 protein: CASSPESMADTQYF
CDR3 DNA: TGCGCCAGCAGCCCAGAATCAATGGCAGATACGCAGTATTTT

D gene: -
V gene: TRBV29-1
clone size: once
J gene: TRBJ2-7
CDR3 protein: CSVGRLGYEQYF
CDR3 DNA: TGCAGCGTTGGTCGGTTGGGCTACGAGCAGTACTTC

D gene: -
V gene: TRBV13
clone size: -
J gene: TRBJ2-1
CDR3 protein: CASSPVANEQFF
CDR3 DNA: TGTGCCAGCAGCCCCGTCGCCAATGAGCAGTTCTTC

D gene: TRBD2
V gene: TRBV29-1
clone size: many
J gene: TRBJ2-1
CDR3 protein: CSFEGAGGGVEQFF
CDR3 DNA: TGCAGCTTCGAGGGGGCGGGAGGGGGTGTTGAGCAGTTCTTC

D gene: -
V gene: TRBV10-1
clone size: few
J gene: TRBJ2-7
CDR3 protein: CASLRTATYEQYF
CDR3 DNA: TGCGCCAGCCTAAGGACAGCTACCTACGAGCAGTACTTC

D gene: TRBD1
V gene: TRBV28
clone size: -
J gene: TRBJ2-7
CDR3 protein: CTSSLPGQGSTGEQYF
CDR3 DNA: TGTACCAGCAGTTTACCGGGACAGGGGAGTACGGGCGAGCAGTACTTC

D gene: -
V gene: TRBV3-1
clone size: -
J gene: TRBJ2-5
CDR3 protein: CASSQAPSGQETQYF
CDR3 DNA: TGTGCCAGCAGCCAAGCCCCCAGCGGTCAAGAGACCCAGTACTTC

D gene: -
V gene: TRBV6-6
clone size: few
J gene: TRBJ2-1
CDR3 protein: CASSYSDGTEEQFF
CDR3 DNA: TGTGCCAGCAGTTACTCTGATGGAACAGAAGAGCAGTTCTTC

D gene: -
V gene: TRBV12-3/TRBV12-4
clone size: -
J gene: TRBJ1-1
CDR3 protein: CASSGLGTEAFF
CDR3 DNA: TGTGCCAGCTCGGGCCTCGGCACTGAAGCTTTCTTT

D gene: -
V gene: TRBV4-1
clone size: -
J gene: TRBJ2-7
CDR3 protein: CASSQSGGSAYEQYF
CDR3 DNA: TGCGCCAGCAGCCAATCTGGGGGCTCTGCCTACGAGCAGTACTTC

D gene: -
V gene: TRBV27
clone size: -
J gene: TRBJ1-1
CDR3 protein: CASSRNPLGPEAFF
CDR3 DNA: TGTGCCAGCAGTCGAAACCCACTTGGGCCTGAAGCTTTCTTT

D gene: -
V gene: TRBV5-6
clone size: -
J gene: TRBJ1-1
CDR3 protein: CASTGTGGATEAFF
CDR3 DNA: TGTGCCAGCACCGGGACTGGAGGGGCCACTGAAGCTTTCTTT

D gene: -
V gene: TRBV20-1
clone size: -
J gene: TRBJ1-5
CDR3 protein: CSARPRGAILGPQHF
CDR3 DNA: TGCAGTGCTAGACCGAGGGGGGCGATACTAGGGCCCCAGCATTTT

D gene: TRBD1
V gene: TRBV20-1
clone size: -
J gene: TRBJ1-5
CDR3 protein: CSARLPLRGSQPQHF
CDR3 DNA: TGCAGTGCTAGACTTCCCCTCAGGGGGAGTCAGCCCCAGCATTTT

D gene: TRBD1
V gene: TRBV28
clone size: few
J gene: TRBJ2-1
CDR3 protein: CASGTDLTSSYNEQFF
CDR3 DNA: TGTGCCAGCGGGACAGACCTAACGAGCTCCTACAATGAGCAGTTCTTC

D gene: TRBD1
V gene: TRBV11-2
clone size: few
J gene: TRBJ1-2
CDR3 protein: CASSPEGTGWRGYTF
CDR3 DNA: TGTGCCAGCAGCCCCGAGGGGACAGGGTGGCGTGGCTACACCTTC

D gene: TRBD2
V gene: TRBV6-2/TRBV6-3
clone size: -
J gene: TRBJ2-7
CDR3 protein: CASSYSRLAGYNEQYF
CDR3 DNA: TGTGCCAGCAGTTACTCCCGACTAGCGGGATACAATGAGCAGTACTTC

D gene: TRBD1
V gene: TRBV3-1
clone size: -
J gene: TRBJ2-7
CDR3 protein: CASSRQGSFEQYF
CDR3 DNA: TGTGCCAGCAGCAGACAGGGGTCGTTCGAGCAGTACTTC

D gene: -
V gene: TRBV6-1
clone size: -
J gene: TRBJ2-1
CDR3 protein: CASVSGIQWTEEQFF
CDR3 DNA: TGTGCCTCGGTCTCCGGGATCCAGTGGACGGAGGAGCAGTTCTTC

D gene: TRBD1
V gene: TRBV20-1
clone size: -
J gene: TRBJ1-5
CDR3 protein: CSALRGGPNQPQHF
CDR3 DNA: TGCAGTGCCCTCAGAGGGGGCCCCAATCAGCCCCAGCATTTT

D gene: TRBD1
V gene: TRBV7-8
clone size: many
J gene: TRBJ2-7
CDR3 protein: CASSLIAFGQGLREQYF
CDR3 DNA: TGTGCCAGCAGCTTAATCGCCTTCGGACAGGGCCTCCGCGAGCAGTACTTC

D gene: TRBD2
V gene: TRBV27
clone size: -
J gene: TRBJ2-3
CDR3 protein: CASSLTSGTSAADTQYF
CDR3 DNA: TGTGCCAGCAGTTTAACTAGTGGGACTAGCGCCGCAGATACGCAGTATTTT

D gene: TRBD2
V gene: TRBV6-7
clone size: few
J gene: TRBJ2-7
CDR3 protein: CASSPGTSGRESYEQYF
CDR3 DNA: TGTGCCAGCAGTCCTGGGACTAGCGGGAGGGAGAGCTACGAGCAGTACTTC

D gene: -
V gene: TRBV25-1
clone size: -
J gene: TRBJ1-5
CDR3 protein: CASSPGTHQPQHF
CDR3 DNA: TGTGCCAGCAGTCCTGGGACGCATCAGCCCCAGCATTTT

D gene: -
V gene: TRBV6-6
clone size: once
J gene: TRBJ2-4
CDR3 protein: CVSSSGVLATGSEQYF
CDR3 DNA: TGTGTCAGCAGTTCCGGCGTCCTAGCGACAGGTTCGGAGCAGTACTTC

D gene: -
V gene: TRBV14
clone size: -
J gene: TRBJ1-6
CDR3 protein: CASSQDQRLPLHF
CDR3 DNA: TGTGCCAGCAGCCAAGATCAGAGGTTACCCCTCCACTTT

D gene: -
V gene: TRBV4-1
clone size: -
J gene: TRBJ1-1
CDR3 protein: CASSPSPIGASEAFF
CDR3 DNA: TGCGCCAGCAGCCCCTCCCCTATTGGCGCGTCAGAAGCTTTCTTT

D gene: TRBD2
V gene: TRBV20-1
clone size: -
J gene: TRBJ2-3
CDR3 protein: CSAASGSYTQYF
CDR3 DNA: TGCAGTGCGGCTAGCGGGAGTTATACGCAGTATTTT

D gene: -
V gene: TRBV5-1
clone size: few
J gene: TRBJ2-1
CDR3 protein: CASSSRDPRDFSYNEQFF
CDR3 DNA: TGCGCCAGCAGCTCCCGGGACCCACGGGACTTCTCCTACAATGAGCAGTTCTTC